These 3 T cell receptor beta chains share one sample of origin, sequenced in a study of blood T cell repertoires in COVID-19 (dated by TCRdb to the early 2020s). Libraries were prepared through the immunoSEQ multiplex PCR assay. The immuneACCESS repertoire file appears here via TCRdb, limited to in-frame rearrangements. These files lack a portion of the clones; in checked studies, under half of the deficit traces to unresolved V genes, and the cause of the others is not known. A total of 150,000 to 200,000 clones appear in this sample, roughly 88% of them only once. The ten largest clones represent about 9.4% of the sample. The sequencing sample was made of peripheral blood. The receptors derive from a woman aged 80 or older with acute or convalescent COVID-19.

The CDR3 spells CASSLGELLYGYTF. CDR3 bases: TGTGCCAGCAGCTTAGGGGAGTTACTCTATGGCTACACCTTC. The chain joins TRBV7-9 to TRBJ1-2; no reliable D call. This CDR3 has 14 residues. CDR1 is SEHNR, CDR2 FQNEAQ, per germline (reference sequence). V was clipped by 1 base and J by 4 bases, with 10 bases between them.

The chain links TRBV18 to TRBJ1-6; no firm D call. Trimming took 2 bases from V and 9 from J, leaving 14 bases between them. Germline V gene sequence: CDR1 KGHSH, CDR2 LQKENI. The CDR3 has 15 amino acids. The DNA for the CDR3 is TGTGCCAGCTCACCAGATCCCTTCGGCGGTTCACCCCTCCACTTT. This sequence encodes CASSPDPFGGSPLHF. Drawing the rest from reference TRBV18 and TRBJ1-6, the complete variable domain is NAGVMQNPRHLVRRRGQEARLRCSPMKGHSHVYWYRQLPEEGLKFMVYLQKENIIDESGMPKERFSAEFPKEGPSILRIQQVVRGDSAAYFCASSPDPFGGSPLHFGNGTRLTVT.

CDR3 region: CASSLPDSTDTQYF. As DNA, the CDR3 is TGTGCCAGCAGCTTACCGGACAGTACAGATACGCAGTATTTT. The chain couples TRBV5-4 to TRBJ2-3; TRBD1 is a possible D gene (6 bases). CDR1 is SGHNT, CDR2 YYREEE, per germline (reference sequence). The CDR3 covers 14 residues. V lost 2 bases to trimming and J lost 3 bases, with 10 bases between them.